This T cell receptor beta chain is drawn from a study of shared clonotypes between healthy human individuals. Regarding the study as a whole: Among donors, the sharing of clonotypes was expected to be influenced by sequencing depth. A few donors held about 5% of naive CD4 clonotypes in common.

For this clone: Antigen: not known.

This CDR3 spans 18 amino acids. V lost 5 bases and J lost 2; bases outside the gene matches: 12. CDR1 and CDR2 from the germline V gene are SGHAT and FQNNGV. The table came from immunoSEQ multiplex PCR; TCRdb's copy has only in-frame clones and leaves some out. Of under 850,000 clones detected, around 70% appear once; the ten largest clones hold more than 1.5%. This rearrangement joins TRBV11-2 to TRBJ2-3, with 11 bases identical to TRBD1. The source of this sequence is a woman aged 30 to 39 in good health. Sequenced material: memory CD4+ T cells sorted from blood. The subset denotes: CD45RA-negative fraction. The CDR3 nucleotides are TGTGCCAGCAGCCAAAAAAGGGGACAGGGGGGCACCACAGATACGCAGTATTTT. Translated, it gives CASSQKRGQGGTTDTQYF.